A selection of T cell receptor beta chains follows, all from one sample in a study of blood T cell repertoires in COVID-19. Clones were sequenced by immunoSEQ multiplex PCR, and TCRdb holds only the in-frame ones, with some missing. The repertoire holds about 70,000 clones, with approximately 83% as singletons. The sequencing sample was made of peripheral blood. These receptors originate from a human donor in a cohort sampled during active COVID-19. Each CDR3 is given without its conserved first and last residue.

>TRBJ1-3|TRBV6-1
ASSEVLYATGNTIY
>TRBJ1-5|TRBV12-3/TRBV12-4
ASSPNNQPQH
>TRBJ1-5|TRBV19
ASSLSRYSNQPQH
>TRBJ1-5|TRBV11-2
ASSTGQGVQPQH
>TRBJ1-2|TRBV28
ASGLPGGDVGYGYT
>TRBJ1-5|TRBV18
ASSPGQGEFSNQPQH
>TRBJ2-5|TRBV10-3
AISLAGGGRETQY
>TRBJ1-1|TRBV6-2/TRBV6-3
ASSVDRQVVEAF
>TRBJ1-2|TRBV6-5
ASSYAFQGIYGYT
>TRBJ1-2|TRBV4-3
ASSQDSGVDYGYT
>TRBJ1-1|TRBV4-1
ASSQVDLLVFGGAF
>TRBJ2-7|TRBV29-1
SVGLRAGGEQY
>TRBJ1-6|TRBV11-2
ASSLGSQSSYNSPLH
>TRBJ1-5|TRBV19
ASSTWTDQPQH
>TRBJ2-5|TRBV9
ASSVGGTALGETQY
>TRBJ2-5|TRBV12-5
ASGLRGGRETQY
>TRBJ2-2|TRBV2
VSKQGVTGELF
>TRBJ2-7|TRBV7-2
ASSVAGAREQY
>TRBJ1-1|TRBV5-1
ASSVNEEAF
>TRBJ1-2|TRBV10-3
AISDTLSDRRGYT
>TRBJ1-2|TRBV5-8
ASSSLQRGYT
>TRBJ2-3|TRBV18
ASSGQRTDTQY
>TRBJ1-3|TRBV14
ASSQFGTTGNTIY
>TRBJ2-1|TRBV20-1
SASAALAGGFDEQF
>TRBJ1-2|TRBV2
ASTRTGASGDYGYT
>TRBJ1-6|TRBV7-8
ASSNRDRNSPLH
>TRBJ2-5|TRBV7-9
ASSLREETQY
>TRBJ2-7|TRBV7-2
ASSPTGGGSYEQY
>TRBJ1-5|TRBV7-9
ASLSFWASQPQH
>TRBJ2-2|TRBV15
ATSGYRDTSNTGELF
>TRBJ1-4|TRBV4-1
ASGTGGAGEKLF
>TRBJ2-7|TRBV18
ASSPGRSYEQY
>TRBJ2-4|TRBV6-8
ASPGLAKNIQY
>TRBJ2-1|TRBV10-2
ASRGTGLNNEQF
>TRBJ1-4|TRBV4-1
ASSEQTVRPRLF
>TRBJ1-2|TRBV19
ASVLQGGGSYGYT
>TRBJ2-2|TRBV6-5
ASSYPSGELF
>TRBJ2-1|TRBV2
ASSVTPRTGDQDNEQF
>TRBJ1-1|TRBV5-1
ASSLGQPTEAF
>TRBJ2-5|TRBV9
ASSVGLGPQIGTQY
>TRBJ2-7|TRBV7-9
ASSLTGGRYEQY
>TRBJ2-3|TRBV15
ATSGRQGEGTDTQY
>TRBJ1-1|TRBV24-1
ATGRRMNTEAF
>TRBJ1-1|TRBV9
ASRFGEGRNTEAF
>TRBJ2-3|TRBV7-2
ASSPLAGEPTDTQY
>TRBJ1-2|TRBV14
ASSYTYEDRRFPGYT
>TRBJ1-4|TRBV4-3
ASSPTGALGRANEKLF
>TRBJ2-1|TRBV10-1
ASSRQSGGNEQF
>TRBJ1-1|TRBV6-5
ASSSVMSGGAF